Described below is a single T cell receptor beta chain sequence and its context. TCRdb fed the 5' RACE reads into MiXCR, producing one record per CDR3 protein. The sample consists of roughly 310,000 distinct CDR3 sequences, less than 20% of them appearing once. The data originate from a study of T-cell memory formation after mild COVID-19. Overall study context: Clustering of TCRs was largely donor specific.

This TCR came from a man between 18 and 35 years old who had mild COVID-19 (a few samples of this study predate the infection). Cell type and time point are not known. The sequenced sample was PBMCs or a T cell subset sorted from them (not recorded which).

The CDR3: CATSRGLTGYGNQPQHF. In DNA form, the CDR3 reads TGTGCCACCAGCAGAGGATTAACAGGGTATGGCAATCAGCCCCAGCATTTT. The rearrangement links TRBV15 to TRBJ1-5; TRBD1 might be the D (6 bases). Germline loops: CDR1 LNHNV, CDR2 YYDKDF (reference sequence). This CDR3 is built from 17 residues. V lost 1 base and J lost 2, with 15 bases in between.